This T cell receptor beta chain was retrieved from a study of Ad26.COV2.S vaccination and SARS-CoV-2 variants. Study details: Dosing was one shot or two shots 56 days apart.

General observations from the study: Vaccinees showed greater spike-specific TCR breadth than placebo recipients. In TCR breadth and depth analyses, total T cell responses may have been underestimated.

The method was immunoSEQ multiplex PCR; TCRdb's version includes in-frame clones alone and lacks a portion of them. The sample contains some 330,000 clones, about 90% of which appear only once. There are 17 residues in the CDR3. CDR1 and CDR2 from the germline V gene are LNHDA and SQIVND (reference sequence). V shed 1 base and J shed 6 bases, with 19 bases lying between them. Concerning this clone itself: The antigen is undetermined.

Treatment: some 19 received Ad26.COV2.S at low or high dose, single or two shots; about 5 received placebo; per-sample allocation not given. Each sample was drawn 63 days after the first injection (of vaccine or placebo). The material was peripheral blood, obtained in a trial of Ad26.COV2.S vaccine versus placebo. This TCR came from a person between 18 and 60 years old who received the Ad26.COV2.S COVID-19 vaccine or a placebo. The chain couples TRBV19 to TRBJ1-5; D gene uncertain. This CDR3 is CASSIGSWVSTGQPQHF. CDR3 nucleotide sequence: TGTGCCAGTAGTATAGGGTCCTGGGTGTCGACGGGTCAGCCCCAGCATTTT.